Included here is one T cell receptor beta chain sequence, with context. Its antigen is currently unknown. This specimen comes from a study of cytotoxic CD8 clonotypes in ibrutinib-treated CLL. Deep sequencing aimed at 1 in 200,000 to 1 in 1 million T cells' resolution. The method was immunoSEQ multiplex PCR; TCRdb's version includes in-frame clones alone and lacks a portion of them. In the table there are about 140,000 clones, 75% to 95% of which are singletons. Library input was roughly 1.8 micrograms of DNA from cryopreserved PBMCs. Study-level findings and limits: Higher clonality was seen at ibrutinib response and a return toward baseline at progression. Public clonotypes, rarely seen, contracted or held steady on treatment.

The input for sequencing was PBMCs, taken after 12 months of ibrutinib treatment. The TCR originated in a human donor with chronic lymphocytic leukemia.

CDR3 residues: CASSSTGGNQPQHF. In DNA form, the CDR3 reads TGTGCCAGTAGTTCCACAGGGGGGAATCAGCCCCAGCATTTT. The V call is TRBV19, the J call TRBJ1-5; TRBD1 aligns across 8 bases. With 5 bases clipped from V and 4 bases from J, the junction kept 4 bases outside the gene matches. Germline V lookup: CDR1 LNHDA, CDR2 SQIVND (reference sequence). This CDR3 is built from 14 residues.